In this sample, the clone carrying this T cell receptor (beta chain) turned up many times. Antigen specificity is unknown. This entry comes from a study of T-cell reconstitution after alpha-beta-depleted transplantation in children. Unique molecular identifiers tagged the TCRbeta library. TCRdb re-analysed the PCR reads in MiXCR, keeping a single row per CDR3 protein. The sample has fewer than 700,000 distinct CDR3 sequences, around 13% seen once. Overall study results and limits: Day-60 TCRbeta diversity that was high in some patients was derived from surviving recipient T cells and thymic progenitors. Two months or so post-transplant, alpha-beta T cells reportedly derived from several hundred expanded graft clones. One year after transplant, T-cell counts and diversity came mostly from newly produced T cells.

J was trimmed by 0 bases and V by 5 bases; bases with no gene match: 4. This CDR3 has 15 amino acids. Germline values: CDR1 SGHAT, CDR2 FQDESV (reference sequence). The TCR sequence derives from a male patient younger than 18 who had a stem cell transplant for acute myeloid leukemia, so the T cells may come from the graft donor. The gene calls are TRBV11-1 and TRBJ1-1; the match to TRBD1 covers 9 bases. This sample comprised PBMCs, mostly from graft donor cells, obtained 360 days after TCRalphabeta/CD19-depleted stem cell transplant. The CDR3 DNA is TGTGCCAGCAGCCCAGACAGGGGGTTGAACACTGAAGCTTTCTTT. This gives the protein CASSPDRGLNTEAFF. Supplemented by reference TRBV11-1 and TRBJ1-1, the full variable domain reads EAEVAQSPRYKITEKSQAVAFWCDPISGHATLYWYRQILGQGPELLVQFQDESVVDDSQLPKDRFSAERLKGVDSTLKIQPAELGDSAMYLCASSPDRGLNTEAFFGQGTRLTVV.